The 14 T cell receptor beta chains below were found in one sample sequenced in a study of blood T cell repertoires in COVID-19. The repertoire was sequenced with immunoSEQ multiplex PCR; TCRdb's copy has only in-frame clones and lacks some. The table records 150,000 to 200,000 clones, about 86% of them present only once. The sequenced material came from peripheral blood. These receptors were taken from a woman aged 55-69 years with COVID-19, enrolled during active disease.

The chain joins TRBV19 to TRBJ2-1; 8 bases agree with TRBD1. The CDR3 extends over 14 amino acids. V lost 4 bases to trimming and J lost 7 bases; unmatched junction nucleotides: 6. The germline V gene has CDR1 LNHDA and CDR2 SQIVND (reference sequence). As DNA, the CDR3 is TGTGCCAGTAGTACCCGGACAGGGCCAAATGAGCAGTTCTTC. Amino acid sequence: CASSTRTGPNEQFF.

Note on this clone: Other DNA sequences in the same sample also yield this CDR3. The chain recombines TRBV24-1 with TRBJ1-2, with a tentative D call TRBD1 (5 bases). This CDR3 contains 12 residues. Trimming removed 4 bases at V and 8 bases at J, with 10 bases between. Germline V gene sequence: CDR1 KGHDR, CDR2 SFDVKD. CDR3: CATSDPGRGYTF. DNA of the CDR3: TGTGCCACCAGTGACCCAGGGCGCGGCTACACCTTC.

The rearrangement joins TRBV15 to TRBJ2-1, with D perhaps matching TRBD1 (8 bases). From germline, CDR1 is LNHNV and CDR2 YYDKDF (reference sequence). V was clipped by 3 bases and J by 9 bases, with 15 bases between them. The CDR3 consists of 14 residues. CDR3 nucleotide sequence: TGTGCCACCAGCAGTTCACAGGGGGGGCTTGAGCAGTTCTTC. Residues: CATSSSQGGLEQFF. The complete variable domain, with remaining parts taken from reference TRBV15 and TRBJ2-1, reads DAMVIQNPRYQVTQFGKPVTLSCSQTLNHNVMYWYQQKSSQAPKLLFHYYDKDFNNEADTPDNFQSRRPNTSFCFLDIRSPGLGDTAMYLCATSSSQGGLEQFFGPGTRLTVL.

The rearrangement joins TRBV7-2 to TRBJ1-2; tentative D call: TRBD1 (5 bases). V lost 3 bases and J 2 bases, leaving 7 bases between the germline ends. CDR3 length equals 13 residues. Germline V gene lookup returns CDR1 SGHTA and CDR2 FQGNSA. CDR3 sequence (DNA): TGTGCCAGCAGCTTCGACAGCAACTATGGCTACACCTTC. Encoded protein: CASSFDSNYGYTF.

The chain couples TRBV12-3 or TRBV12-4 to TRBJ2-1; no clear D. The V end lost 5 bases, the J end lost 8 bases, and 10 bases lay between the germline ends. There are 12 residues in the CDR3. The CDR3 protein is CASSIKRDEQFF. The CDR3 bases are TGTGCCAGCAGTATCAAGAGAGATGAGCAGTTCTTC.

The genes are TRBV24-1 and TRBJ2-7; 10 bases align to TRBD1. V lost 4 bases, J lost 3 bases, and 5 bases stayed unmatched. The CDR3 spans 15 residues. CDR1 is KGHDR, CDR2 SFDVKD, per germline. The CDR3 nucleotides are TGTGCCACCAGTGACCCTTGGACAGGGGGCTACGAGCAGTACTTC. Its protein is CATSDPWTGGYEQYF.

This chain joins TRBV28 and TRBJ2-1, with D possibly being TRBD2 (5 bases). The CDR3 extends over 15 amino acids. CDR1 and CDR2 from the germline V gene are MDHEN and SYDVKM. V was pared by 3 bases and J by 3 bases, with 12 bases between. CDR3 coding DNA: TGTGCCAGCAGTTTCCCAGCGGAGATCTACAATGAGCAGTTCTTC. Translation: CASSFPAEIYNEQFF.

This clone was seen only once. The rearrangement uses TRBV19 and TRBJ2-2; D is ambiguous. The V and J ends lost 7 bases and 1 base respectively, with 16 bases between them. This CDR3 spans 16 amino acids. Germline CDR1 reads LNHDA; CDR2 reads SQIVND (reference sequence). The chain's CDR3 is CASKSPSLGNTGELFF. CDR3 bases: TGTGCCAGTAAATCCCCCTCCCTAGGGAACACCGGGGAGCTGTTTTTT.

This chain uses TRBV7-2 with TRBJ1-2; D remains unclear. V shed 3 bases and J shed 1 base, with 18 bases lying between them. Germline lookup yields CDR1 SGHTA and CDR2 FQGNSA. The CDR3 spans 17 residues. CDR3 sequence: CASSFRQTLALNYGYTF. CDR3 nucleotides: TGTGCCAGCAGCTTCCGGCAGACTCTAGCCCTTAACTATGGCTACACCTTC.

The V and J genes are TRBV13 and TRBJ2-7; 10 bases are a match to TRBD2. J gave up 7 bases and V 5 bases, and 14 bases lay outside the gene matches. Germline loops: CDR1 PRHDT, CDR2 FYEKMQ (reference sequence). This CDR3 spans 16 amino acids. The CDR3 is CASSPQAGGPSGEQYF. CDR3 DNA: TGTGCCAGCAGCCCCCAAGCGGGAGGGCCCTCGGGGGAGCAGTACTTC. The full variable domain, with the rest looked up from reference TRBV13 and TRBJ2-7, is AAGVIQSPRHLIKEKRETATLKCYPIPRHDTVYWYQQGPGQDPQFLISFYEKMQSDKGSIPDRFSAQQFSDYHSELNMSSLELGDSALYFCASSPQAGGPSGEQYFGPGTRLTVT.

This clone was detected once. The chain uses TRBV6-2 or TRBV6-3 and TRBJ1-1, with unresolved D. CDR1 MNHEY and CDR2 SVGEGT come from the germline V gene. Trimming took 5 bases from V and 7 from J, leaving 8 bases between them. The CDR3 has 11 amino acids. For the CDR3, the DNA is TGTGCCAGCAGTCGCGACTTTGAAGCTTTCTTT. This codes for CASSRDFEAFF.

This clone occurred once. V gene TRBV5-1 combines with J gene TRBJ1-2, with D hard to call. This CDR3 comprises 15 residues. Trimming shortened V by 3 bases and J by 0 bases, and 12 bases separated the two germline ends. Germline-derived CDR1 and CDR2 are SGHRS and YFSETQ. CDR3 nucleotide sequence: TGCGCCAGCAGCTGGTCTTCAGGTACTAACTATGGCTACACCTTC. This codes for CASSWSSGTNYGYTF.

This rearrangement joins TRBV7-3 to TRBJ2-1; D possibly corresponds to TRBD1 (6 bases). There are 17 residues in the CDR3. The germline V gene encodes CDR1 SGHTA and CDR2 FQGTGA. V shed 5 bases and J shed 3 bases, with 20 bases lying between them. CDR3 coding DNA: TGTGCCAGCAGCGTAGGCCCTGGACAGTCCTTCTACAATGAGCAGTTCTTC. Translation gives CASSVGPGQSFYNEQFF.

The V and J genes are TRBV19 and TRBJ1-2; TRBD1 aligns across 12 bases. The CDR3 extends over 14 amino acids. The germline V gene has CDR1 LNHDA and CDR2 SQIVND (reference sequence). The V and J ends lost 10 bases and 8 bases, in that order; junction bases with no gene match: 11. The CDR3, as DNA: TGTGCCACCCACCGGGACAGGGGGCCGAAAGGCTACACCTTC. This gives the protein CATHRDRGPKGYTF. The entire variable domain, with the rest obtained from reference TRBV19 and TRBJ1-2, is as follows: DGGITQSPKYLFRKEGQNVTLSCEQNLNHDAMYWYRQDPGQGLRLIYYSQIVNDFQKGDIAEGYSVSREKKESFPLTVTSAQKNPTAFYLCATHRDRGPKGYTFGSGTRLTVV.